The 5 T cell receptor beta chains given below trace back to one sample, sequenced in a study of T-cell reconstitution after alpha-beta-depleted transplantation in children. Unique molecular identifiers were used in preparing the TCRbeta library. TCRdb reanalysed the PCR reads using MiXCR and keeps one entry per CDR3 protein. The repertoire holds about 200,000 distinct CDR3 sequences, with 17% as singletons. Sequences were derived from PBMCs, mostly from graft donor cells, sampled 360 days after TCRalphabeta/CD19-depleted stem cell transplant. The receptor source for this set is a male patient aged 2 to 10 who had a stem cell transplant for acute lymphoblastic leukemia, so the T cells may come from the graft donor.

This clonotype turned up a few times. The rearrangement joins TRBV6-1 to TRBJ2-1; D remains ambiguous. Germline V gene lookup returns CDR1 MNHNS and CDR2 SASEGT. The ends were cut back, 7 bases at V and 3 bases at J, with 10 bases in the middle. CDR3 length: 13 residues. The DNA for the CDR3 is TGTGCCAGCACCACCGTCGGCTACAATGAGCAGTTCTTC. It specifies CASTTVGYNEQFF.

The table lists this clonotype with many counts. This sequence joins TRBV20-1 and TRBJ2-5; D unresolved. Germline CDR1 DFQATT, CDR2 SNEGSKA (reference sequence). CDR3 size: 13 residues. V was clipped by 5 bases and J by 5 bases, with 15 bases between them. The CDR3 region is CSAPRPNEETQYF. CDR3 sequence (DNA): TGCAGTGCTCCCCGACCCAACGAGGAGACCCAGTACTTC.

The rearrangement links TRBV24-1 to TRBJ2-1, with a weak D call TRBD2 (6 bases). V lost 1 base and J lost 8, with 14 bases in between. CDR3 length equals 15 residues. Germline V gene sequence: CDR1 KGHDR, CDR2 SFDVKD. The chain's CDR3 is CATSDFRDSSHEQFF. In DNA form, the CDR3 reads TGTGCCACCAGTGATTTCCGGGACTCCTCCCATGAGCAGTTCTTC.

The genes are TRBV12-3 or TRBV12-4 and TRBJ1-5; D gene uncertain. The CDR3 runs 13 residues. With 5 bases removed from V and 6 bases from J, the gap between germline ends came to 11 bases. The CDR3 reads CASSPSGGQPQHF. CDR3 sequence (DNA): TGTGCCAGCAGTCCCTCGGGAGGTCAGCCCCAGCATTTT.

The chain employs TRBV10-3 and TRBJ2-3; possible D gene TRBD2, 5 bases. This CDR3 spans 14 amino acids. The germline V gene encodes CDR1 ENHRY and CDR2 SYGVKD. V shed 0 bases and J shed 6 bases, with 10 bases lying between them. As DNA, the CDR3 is TGTGCCATCAGTGAGTCGGTAGGGAGCGATACGCAGTATTTT. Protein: CAISESVGSDTQYF.